The present TCR beta chain was sequenced within a study of shared clonotypes between healthy human individuals. CD45RO+ cells joined CCR7-negative CD45RA+ TemRA cells to form CD8 memory. CDR3 length equals 17 residues. V lost 4 bases, J lost 2 bases, and 18 bases lay in between. Germline CDR1 and CDR2: MGHRA and YSYEKL. Generated by immunoSEQ multiplex PCR, the TCRdb table keeps only in-frame clones and is missing some. This sample yields 95,000 to 120,000 clones, of which approximately 70% are seen a single time; under 30% belongs to the top ten. Sequenced: memory CD8+ T cells sorted from blood. As for subset: CD45RO+ cells pooled with CCR7-negative TemRA cells. This chain connects TRBV4-1 to TRBJ2-1; D is perhaps TRBD1 or TRBD2 (5 bases each). This TCR came from a woman in her 30s in good health. CDR3 protein: CASSRTSRDGAYNEQFF. As DNA, the CDR3 is TGCGCCAGCAGCCGAACATCCAGGGACGGGGCCTACAATGAGCAGTTCTTC.